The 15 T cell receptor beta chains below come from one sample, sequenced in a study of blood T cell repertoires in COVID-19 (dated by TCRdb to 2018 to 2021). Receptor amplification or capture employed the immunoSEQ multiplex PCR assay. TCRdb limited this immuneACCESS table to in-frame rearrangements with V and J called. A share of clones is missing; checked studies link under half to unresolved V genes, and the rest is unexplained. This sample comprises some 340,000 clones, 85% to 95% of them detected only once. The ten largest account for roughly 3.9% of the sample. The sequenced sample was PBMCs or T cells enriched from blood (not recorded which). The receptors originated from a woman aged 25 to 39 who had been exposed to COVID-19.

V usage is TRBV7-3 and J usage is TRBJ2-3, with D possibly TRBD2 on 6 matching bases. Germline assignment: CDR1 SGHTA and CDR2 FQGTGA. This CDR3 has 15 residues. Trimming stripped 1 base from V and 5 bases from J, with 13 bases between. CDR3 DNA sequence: TGTGCCAGCAGCTTAAAACTAGCTATGGTAGATACGCAGTATTTT. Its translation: CASSLKLAMVDTQYF. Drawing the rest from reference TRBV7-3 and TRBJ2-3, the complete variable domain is GAGVSQTPSNKVTEKGKYVELRCDPISGHTALYWYRQSLGQGPEFLIYFQGTGAADDSGLPNDRFFAVRPEGSVSTLKIQRTERGDSAVYLCASSLKLAMVDTQYFGPGTRLTVL.

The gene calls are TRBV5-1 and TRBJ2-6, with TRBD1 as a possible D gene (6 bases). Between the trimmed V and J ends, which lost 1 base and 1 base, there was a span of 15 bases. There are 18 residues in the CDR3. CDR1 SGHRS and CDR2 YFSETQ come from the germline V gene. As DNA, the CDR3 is TGCGCCAGCAGCTTGACCGGACAGCCGAGGTCTGGGGCCAACGTCCTGACTTTC. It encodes CASSLTGQPRSGANVLTF.

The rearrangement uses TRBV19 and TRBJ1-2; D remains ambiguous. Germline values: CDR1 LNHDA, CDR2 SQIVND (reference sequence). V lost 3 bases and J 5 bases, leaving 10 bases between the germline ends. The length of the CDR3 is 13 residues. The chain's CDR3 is CASSMAAVYGYTF. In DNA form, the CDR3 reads TGTGCCAGTAGTATGGCAGCGGTGTATGGCTACACCTTC.

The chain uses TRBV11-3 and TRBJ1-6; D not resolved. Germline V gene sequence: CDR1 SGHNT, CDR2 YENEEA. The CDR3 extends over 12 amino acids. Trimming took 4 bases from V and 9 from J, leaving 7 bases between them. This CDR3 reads CASSSDSSPLHF. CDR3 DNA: TGTGCCAGCAGCTCGGACTCTTCACCCCTCCACTTT.

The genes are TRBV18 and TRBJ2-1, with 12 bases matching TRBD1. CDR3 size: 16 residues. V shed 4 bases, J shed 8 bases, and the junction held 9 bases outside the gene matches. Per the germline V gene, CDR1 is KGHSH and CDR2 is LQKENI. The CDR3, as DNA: TGTGCCAGCTCACTAAACACTGGGACAGGGGGCGATGAGCAGTTCTTC. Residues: CASSLNTGTGGDEQFF.

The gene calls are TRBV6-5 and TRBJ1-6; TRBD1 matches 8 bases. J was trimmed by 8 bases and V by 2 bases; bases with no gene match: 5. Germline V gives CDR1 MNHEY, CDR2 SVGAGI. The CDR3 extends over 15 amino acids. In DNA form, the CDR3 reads TGTGCCAGCAGTTACACCCCAGGGGGCCATTCACCCCTCCACTTT. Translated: CASSYTPGGHSPLHF.

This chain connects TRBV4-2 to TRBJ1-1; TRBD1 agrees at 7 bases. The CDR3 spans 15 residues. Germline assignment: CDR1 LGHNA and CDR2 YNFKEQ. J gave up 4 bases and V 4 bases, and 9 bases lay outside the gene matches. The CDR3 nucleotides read TGTGCCAGCAGCCGAGCACGACAGGGTGTCACTGAAGCTTTCTTT. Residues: CASSRARQGVTEAFF.

CDR3 in amino acids: CASSLGGDSPLHF. As DNA, the CDR3 is TGCGCCAGCAGCTTGGGGGGGGATTCACCCCTCCACTTT. J is TRBJ1-6 and V is TRBV5-1, with TRBD1 as a possible D gene (5 bases). The CDR3 has 13 amino acids. Germline V CDR1 and CDR2: SGHRS, YFSETQ. V gave up 0 bases and J gave up 8 bases, with 6 bases separating them.

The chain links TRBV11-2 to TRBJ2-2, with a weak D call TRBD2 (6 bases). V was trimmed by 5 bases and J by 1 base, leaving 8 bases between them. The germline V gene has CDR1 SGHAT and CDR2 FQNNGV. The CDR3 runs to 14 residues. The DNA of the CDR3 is TGTGCCAGCAGCCCCGGGAGGAACACCGGGGAGCTGTTTTTT. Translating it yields CASSPGRNTGELFF.

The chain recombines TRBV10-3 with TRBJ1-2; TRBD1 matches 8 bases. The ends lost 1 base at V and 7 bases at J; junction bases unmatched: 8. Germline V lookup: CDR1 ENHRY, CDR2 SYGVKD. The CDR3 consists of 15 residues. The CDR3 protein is CAISEYATGASGYTF. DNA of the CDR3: TGTGCCATCAGTGAGTACGCGACAGGGGCGAGTGGCTACACCTTC.

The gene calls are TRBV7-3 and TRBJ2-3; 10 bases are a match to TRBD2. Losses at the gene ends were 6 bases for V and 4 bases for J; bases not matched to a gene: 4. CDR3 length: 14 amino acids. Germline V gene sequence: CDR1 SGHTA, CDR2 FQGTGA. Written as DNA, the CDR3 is TGTGCCAGCAGTTTTCTAGCGGGGGCAGATACGCAGTATTTT. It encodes CASSFLAGADTQYF.

The CDR3 nucleotides read TGTGCCAGCAGTGAACAGGGACTAGCAAACACCGGGGAGCTGTTTTTT. Protein: CASSEQGLANTGELFF. The chain joins TRBV6-1 to TRBJ2-2; 9 nucleotides line up with TRBD2. The CDR3 covers 16 residues. The V segment lost 2 bases and the J segment 2 bases; nucleotides outside the gene matches: 3. The germline CDR1 and CDR2 sequences are MNHNS and SASEGT.

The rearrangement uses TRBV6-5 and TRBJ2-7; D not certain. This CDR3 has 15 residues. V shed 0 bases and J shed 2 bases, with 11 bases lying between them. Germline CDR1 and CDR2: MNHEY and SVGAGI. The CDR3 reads CASSYSMPVTYEQYF. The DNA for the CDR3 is TGTGCCAGCAGTTACTCGATGCCAGTCACCTACGAGCAGTACTTC.

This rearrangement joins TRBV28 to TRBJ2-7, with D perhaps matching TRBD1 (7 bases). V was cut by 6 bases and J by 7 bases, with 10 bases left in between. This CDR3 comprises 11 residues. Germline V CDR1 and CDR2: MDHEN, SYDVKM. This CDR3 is CASSPGGEQYF. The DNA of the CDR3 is TGTGCCAGCAGCCCAGGGGGGGAGCAGTACTTC.

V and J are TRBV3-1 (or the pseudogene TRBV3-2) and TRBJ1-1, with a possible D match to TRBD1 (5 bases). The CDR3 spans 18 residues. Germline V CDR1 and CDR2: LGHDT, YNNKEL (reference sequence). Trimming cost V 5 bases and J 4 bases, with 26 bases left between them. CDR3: CASSKTSGGMNTATEAFF. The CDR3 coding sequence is TGTGCCAGCAGCAAGACGAGCGGGGGAATGAACACGGCCACTGAAGCTTTCTTT.